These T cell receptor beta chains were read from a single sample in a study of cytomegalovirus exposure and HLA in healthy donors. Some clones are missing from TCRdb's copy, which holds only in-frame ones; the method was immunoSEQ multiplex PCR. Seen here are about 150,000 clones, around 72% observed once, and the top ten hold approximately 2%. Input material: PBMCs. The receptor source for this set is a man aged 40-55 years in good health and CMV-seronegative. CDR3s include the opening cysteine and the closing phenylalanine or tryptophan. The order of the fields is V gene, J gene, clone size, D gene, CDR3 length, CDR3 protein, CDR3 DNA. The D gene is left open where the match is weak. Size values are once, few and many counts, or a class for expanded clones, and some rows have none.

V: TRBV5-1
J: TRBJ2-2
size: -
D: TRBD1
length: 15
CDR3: CASSLAGGDTGELFF
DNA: TGCGCCAGCAGCTTGGCAGGGGGCGACACCGGGGAGCTGTTTTTT

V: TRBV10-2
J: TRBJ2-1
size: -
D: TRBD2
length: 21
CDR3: CASSEWGLAGGPGGRPNEQFF
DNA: TGCGCCAGCAGTGAGTGGGGACTAGCGGGAGGGCCCGGCGGCCGGCCCAATGAGCAGTTCTTC

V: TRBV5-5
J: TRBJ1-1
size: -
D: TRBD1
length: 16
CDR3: CASSLPASGGRTEAFF
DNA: TGTGCCAGCAGCTTACCCGCTTCAGGGGGACGGACTGAAGCTTTCTTT

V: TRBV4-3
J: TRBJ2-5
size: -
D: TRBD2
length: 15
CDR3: CASSQDRAGGGTQYF
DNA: TGCGCCAGCAGCCAAGATCGAGCGGGAGGGGGGACCCAGTACTTC

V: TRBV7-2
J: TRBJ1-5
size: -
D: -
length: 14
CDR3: CASSYSGGGQPQHF
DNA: TGTGCCAGCAGCTATTCGGGGGGGGGTCAGCCCCAGCATTTT

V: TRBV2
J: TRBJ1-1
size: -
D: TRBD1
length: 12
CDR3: CASSWDREEAFF
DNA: TGTGCCAGCAGCTGGGACAGGGAGGAAGCTTTCTTT

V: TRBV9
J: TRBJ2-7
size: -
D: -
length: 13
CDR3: CASSVGDSYEQYF
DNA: TGTGCCAGCAGCGTCGGGGATTCCTACGAGCAGTACTTC

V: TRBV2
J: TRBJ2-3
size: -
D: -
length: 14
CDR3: CAGGTDRGTDTQYF
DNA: TGTGCCGGAGGGACAGACAGAGGCACAGATACGCAGTATTTT

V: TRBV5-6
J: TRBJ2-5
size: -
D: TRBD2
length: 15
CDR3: CASSSGGGGRETQYF
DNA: TGTGCCAGCAGCAGCGGGGGCGGGGGCCGAGAGACCCAGTACTTC

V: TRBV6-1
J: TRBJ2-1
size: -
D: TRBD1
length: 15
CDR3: CASSEGRQGYNEQFF
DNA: TGTGCCAGCAGTGAAGGACGACAGGGCTACAATGAGCAGTTCTTC

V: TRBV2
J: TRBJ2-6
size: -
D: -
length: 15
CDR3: CASSEQASGANVLTF
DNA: TGTGCCAGCAGTGAACAAGCCTCTGGGGCCAACGTCCTGACTTTC

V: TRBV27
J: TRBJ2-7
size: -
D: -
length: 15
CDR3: CASSLNLASSYEQYF
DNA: TGTGCCAGCAGTTTAAACCTAGCTTCTTCCTACGAGCAGTACTTC

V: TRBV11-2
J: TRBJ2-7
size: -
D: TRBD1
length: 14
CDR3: CASSRDREFTGQYF
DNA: TGTGCCAGCAGCCGGGACAGGGAATTTACTGGGCAGTACTTC

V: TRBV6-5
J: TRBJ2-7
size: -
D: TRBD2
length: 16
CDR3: CASSSLPAGSPYEQYF
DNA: TGTGCCAGCAGTTCCTTACCAGCGGGGAGCCCCTACGAGCAGTACTTC

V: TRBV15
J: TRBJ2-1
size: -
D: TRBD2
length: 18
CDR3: CATSRGLAGDPSYNEQFF
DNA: TGTGCCACCAGCAGAGGGCTAGCGGGAGACCCCTCCTACAATGAGCAGTTCTTC

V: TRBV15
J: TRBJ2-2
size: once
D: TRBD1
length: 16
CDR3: CATSSWQGAGTGELFF
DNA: TGTGCCACCAGCAGCTGGCAGGGGGCTGGCACCGGGGAGCTGTTTTTT

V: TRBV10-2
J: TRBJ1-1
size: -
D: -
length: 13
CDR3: CASSEVRDTEAFF
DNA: TGCGCCAGCAGTGAGGTCAGGGACACTGAAGCTTTCTTT

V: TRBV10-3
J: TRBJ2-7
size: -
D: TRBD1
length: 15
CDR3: CAISAGTGGPYEQYF
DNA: TGTGCCATCAGTGCCGGGACAGGGGGACCCTACGAGCAGTACTTC

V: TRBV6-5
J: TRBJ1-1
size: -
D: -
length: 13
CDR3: CASSLGGNTEAFF
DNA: TGTGCCAGCAGTTTAGGGGGGAACACTGAAGCTTTCTTT

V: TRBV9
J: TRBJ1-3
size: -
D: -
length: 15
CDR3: CASSATGFSGNTIYF
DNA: TGTGCCAGCAGCGCGACAGGATTCTCTGGAAACACCATATATTTT

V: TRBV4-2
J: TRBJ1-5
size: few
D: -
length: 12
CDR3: CASSAGNQPQHF
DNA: TGTGCCAGCAGCGCAGGGAATCAGCCCCAGCATTTT

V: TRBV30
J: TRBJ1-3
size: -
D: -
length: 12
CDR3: CAWSGSTDTIYF
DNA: TGTGCCTGGAGTGGTTCAACGGACACCATATATTTT

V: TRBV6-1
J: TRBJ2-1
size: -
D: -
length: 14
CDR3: CAIARDTSYNEQFF
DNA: TGTGCCATCGCCCGGGACACCTCCTACAATGAGCAGTTCTTC

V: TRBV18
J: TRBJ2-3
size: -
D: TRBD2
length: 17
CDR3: CASSPWASGPSTDTQYF
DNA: TGTGCCAGCTCACCATGGGCTAGCGGGCCTAGCACAGATACGCAGTATTTT

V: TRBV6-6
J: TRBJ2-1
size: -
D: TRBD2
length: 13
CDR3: CASRSGRYNEQFF
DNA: TGTGCCAGCCGTAGCGGGAGATACAATGAGCAGTTCTTC

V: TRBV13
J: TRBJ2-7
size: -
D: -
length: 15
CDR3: CASSPHPTRTLEQYF
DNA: TGTGCCAGCAGCCCCCACCCGACTAGAACTCTGGAGCAGTACTTC

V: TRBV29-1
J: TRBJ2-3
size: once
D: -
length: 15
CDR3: CSVELGGGGTDTQYF
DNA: TGCAGCGTTGAATTAGGCGGGGGCGGCACAGATACGCAGTATTTT

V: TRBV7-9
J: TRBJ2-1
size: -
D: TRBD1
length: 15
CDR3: CASTFRTGEDGEQFF
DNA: TGTGCCAGCACCTTCCGGACAGGGGAGGATGGTGAGCAGTTCTTC

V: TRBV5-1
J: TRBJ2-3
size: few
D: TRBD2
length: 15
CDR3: CASRGERGSTDTQYF
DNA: TGCGCCAGCAGGGGTGAGCGGGGGAGCACAGATACGCAGTATTTT

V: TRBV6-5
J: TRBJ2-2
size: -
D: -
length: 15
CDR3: CASSSGGAEAGELFF
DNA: TGTGCCAGCAGTTCGGGGGGCGCGGAAGCCGGGGAGCTGTTTTTT

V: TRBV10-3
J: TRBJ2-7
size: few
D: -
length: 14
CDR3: CAISESRSTYEQYF
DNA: TGTGCCATCAGTGAGTCTCGGTCAACCTACGAGCAGTACTTC

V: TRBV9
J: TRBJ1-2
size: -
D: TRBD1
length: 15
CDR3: CASSASQTGGDGYTF
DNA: TGTGCCAGCAGCGCGTCCCAGACAGGGGGCGATGGCTACACCTTC

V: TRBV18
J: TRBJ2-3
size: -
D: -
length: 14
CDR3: CASSRTASTDTQYF
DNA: TGTGCCAGCTCACGGACAGCTAGCACAGATACGCAGTATTTT

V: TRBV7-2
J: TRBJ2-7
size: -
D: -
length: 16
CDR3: CASSLDKSLLSYEQYF
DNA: TGTGCCAGCAGCTTAGATAAGAGTCTTCTTTCCTACGAGCAGTACTTC

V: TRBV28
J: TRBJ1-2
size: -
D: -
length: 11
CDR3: CASSLSRGYTF
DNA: TGTGCCAGCAGTCTCTCGAGGGGCTACACCTTC

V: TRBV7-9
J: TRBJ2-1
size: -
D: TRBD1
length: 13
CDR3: CASRGPTVEKQFF
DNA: TGTGCCAGTAGGGGGCCGACGGTGGAGAAGCAGTTCTTC

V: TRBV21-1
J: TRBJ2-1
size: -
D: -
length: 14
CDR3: CASSSRSSYNEQFF
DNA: TGTGCCAGCAGCTCCCGTAGCTCCTACAATGAGCAGTTCTTC

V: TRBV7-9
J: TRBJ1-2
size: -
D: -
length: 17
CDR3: CASRITRFGGQAGGYTF
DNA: TGTGCCAGCAGAATTACTAGATTCGGGGGGCAGGCTGGAGGCTACACCTTC

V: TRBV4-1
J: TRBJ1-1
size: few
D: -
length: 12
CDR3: CASSQAPGRAFF
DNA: TGCGCCAGCAGCCAAGCGCCAGGCAGAGCTTTCTTT

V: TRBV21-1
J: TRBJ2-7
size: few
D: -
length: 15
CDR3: CASSPRRGGPYEQYF
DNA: TGTGCCAGCAGCCCCCGCAGAGGGGGCCCCTACGAGCAGTACTTC

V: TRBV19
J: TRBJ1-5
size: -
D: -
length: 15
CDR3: CASSIERVGYQPQHF
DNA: TGTGCCAGTAGTATTGAGAGGGTCGGATATCAGCCCCAGCATTTT

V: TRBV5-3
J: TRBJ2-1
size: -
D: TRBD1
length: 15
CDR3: CARSQGERCWDEQFF
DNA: TGTGCCAGAAGTCAGGGGGAGAGGTGCTGGGATGAGCAGTTCTTC

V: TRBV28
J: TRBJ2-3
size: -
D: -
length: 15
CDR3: CASSASGSSTDTQYF
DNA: TGTGCCAGCAGTGCCTCAGGATCTAGCACAGATACGCAGTATTTT